The source of this TCR beta chain is a study of blood T cell repertoires in COVID-19. Across the whole study: Spain, Italy and the United States supplied samples that represented acute and convalescent COVID-19. From T cells, B-cell-depleted T cells, or PBMCs came the material, which was cDNA or gDNA.

V lost 0 bases and J lost 7; bases outside the gene matches: 8. CDR1 SGHTA and CDR2 FQGNSA come from the germline V gene. This CDR3 comprises 15 residues. Authors' analysis steps: Amplified reference gene primers provided the basis for estimating nucleated cell counts. Only in-frame clones appear in the TCRdb table, and some are missing; sequencing was by immunoSEQ multiplex PCR. The DNA was the basis for D and trimming; V, J and clone size are from that table. The table lists some 260,000 clones, around 90% of them singletons. The origin of this receptor is a human donor in a cohort sampled during active COVID-19. The chain carries TRBV7-2 and TRBJ1-2; 7 bases align to TRBD1. The specimen sequenced was peripheral blood. The DNA of the CDR3 is TGTGCCAGCAGCTTAGCGCTGGACAGGCCGGGTGGCTACACCTTC. It codes for CASSLALDRPGGYTF.